The TCR beta chain described here comes from a study of control samples from healthy donors and cancer patients. The CDR3 runs to 15 residues. V gave up 4 bases and J gave up 4 bases; unmatched junction bases: 3. Germline CDR1 reads SGHRS; CDR2 reads YFSETQ. The method was immunoSEQ multiplex PCR; TCRdb's version includes in-frame clones alone and lacks a portion of them. Of about 93,000 clones in the sample, around 89% were seen once. The chain recombines TRBV5-1 with TRBJ2-1; 12 nucleotides line up with TRBD2. The TCR sequence derives from a woman between 70 and 85 years old in good health. Material for sequencing was blood. This CDR3 is CASSPGLAGYNEQFF. CDR3 nucleotides: TGCGCCAGCAGCCCGGGACTAGCGGGTTACAATGAGCAGTTCTTC.